This T cell receptor beta chain was recovered during a study of blood T cell repertoires in COVID-19. This CDR3 contains 13 residues. V gave up 6 bases and J gave up 7 bases, with 12 bases separating them. Per germline, CDR1 LNHDA and CDR2 SQIVND (reference sequence). The table came from immunoSEQ multiplex PCR; TCRdb's copy has only in-frame clones and leaves some out. The data hold some 230,000 clones, with more than 75% observed a single time. Sequencing was carried out using peripheral blood. This sequence originates from a man in his forties or fifties who had recovered from COVID-19. The genes are TRBV19 and TRBJ1-4, with D perhaps matching TRBD1 (5 bases). The CDR3 here is CASSPGRGEKLFF. CDR3 sequence (DNA): TGTGCCAGTAGCCCTGGGAGGGGTGAAAAACTGTTTTTT.